The clone carrying this TCR beta chain was seen only a few times. This specimen comes from a study of regulatory T cells in long-lasting Graves disease. Germline CDR1 reads SGDLS; CDR2 reads YYNGEE. V was pared by 2 bases and J by 7 bases, with 10 bases between. The CDR3 is made up of 14 amino acids. This sample's time point: newly diagnosed GD, antithyroid drugs for less than 3 months. PBMC RNA served as the TCR library source. Construction of the TCR beta libraries employed iRepertoire HTBI primers in conjunction with Arm-PCR of CDR3 regions. TCRdb analysed the multiplex PCR reads with MiXCR anew, one entry per CDR3 protein. The table lists hundreds of thousands of distinct CDR3 sequences, 15% to 18% of them singletons.

The sequencing here drew on peripheral blood mononuclear cells (PBMCs), taken at new diagnosis, from a patient treated with antithyroid drugs. The origin of this receptor is a female donor with Graves disease. The genes are TRBV9 and TRBJ1-6; D is possibly TRBD1 (5 bases). The CDR3 loop is CASSVSRQNSPLHF. The CDR3 DNA is TGTGCCAGCAGCGTTAGTCGACAGAATTCACCCCTCCACTTT.